Following are 29 T cell receptor beta chains from one sample sequenced in a study of blood T cell repertoires in COVID-19. TCRdb's copy holds only in-frame clones and misses some; the assay was immunoSEQ multiplex PCR. The table has about 350,000 clones, 75% to 90% seen once; the top ten hold about 7.1%. The source material was peripheral blood. Receptors originate from a woman aged 55-70 years with COVID-19, enrolled during active disease.

This sequence joins TRBV20-1 and TRBJ2-7; D is unresolved. Germline values: CDR1 DFQATT, CDR2 SNEGSKA (reference sequence). The CDR3 covers 11 residues. Trimming stripped 3 bases from V and 3 bases from J, with 6 bases between. This chain's CDR3 is CSASDGYEQYF. In DNA form, the CDR3 reads TGCAGTGCTAGTGACGGCTACGAGCAGTACTTC.

The CDR3 DNA is TGTGCCAGCAGCCAAGACGATCCCCTTACTAGCGGGGGGCCGGGTACCGGGGAGCTGTTTTTT. Translated, it gives CASSQDDPLTSGGPGTGELFF. This chain connects TRBV3-1 (or the pseudogene TRBV3-2) to TRBJ2-2, with 12 bases identical to TRBD2. CDR1 is LGHDT, CDR2 YNNKEL, per germline (reference sequence). V trimming: 0 bases; J trimming: 5 bases; junction bases outside the gene matches: 16. There are 21 residues in the CDR3.

V is TRBV5-1 and J is TRBJ2-3; no reliable D call. V shed 0 bases and J shed 2 bases, with 7 bases lying between them. CDR1 and CDR2 from the germline V gene are SGHRS and YFSETQ. The CDR3 contains 14 residues. The CDR3 sequence is CASSLAEVTDTQYF. In nucleotides, the CDR3 is TGCGCCAGCAGCTTGGCCGAGGTCACAGATACGCAGTATTTT.

This chain links TRBV5-1 with TRBJ2-7; tentative D call: TRBD2 (6 bases). The CDR3 totals 15 residues. Trimming stripped 1 base from V and 5 bases from J, with 16 bases between. CDR1 is SGHRS and CDR2 is YFSETQ in the germline V gene. The CDR3 DNA sequence: TGCGCCAGCAGCTTGTCGAGCCCTCGGAGGGACGAGCAGTACTTC. It is translated as CASSLSSPRRDEQYF.

This chain links TRBV10-1 with TRBJ2-3; 10 bases align to TRBD2. The J segment lost 4 bases and the V segment lost 3 bases, leaving 1 base of the junction unmatched. Germline assignment: CDR1 WNHNN and CDR2 SYGVQD (reference sequence). This CDR3 spans 14 amino acids. The CDR3 DNA is TGCGCCAGCAGTGAAGCGGGGGGGCCAGATACGCAGTATTTT. It is translated as CASSEAGGPDTQYF.

The chain joins TRBV19 to TRBJ1-4; D is uncertain. Trimming removed 6 bases at V and 4 bases at J, with 9 bases between. CDR3 length: 13 amino acids. CDR1 LNHDA and CDR2 SQIVND come from the germline V gene (reference sequence). CDR3 sequence reads: CASRRFFNEKLFF. In DNA, the CDR3 is TGTGCCAGTAGGAGGTTTTTTAATGAAAAACTGTTTTTT.

The chain employs TRBV12-3 or TRBV12-4 and TRBJ1-1; TRBD1 might be the D (5 bases). The CDR3 is 13 residues long. V was clipped by 6 bases and J by 1 base, with 9 bases between them. The CDR3 DNA reads as TGTGCCAGCAGAGATACAGGGAACACTGAAGCTTTCTTT. Translation gives CASRDTGNTEAFF.

This chain connects TRBV20-1 to TRBJ2-3, with 14 bases that match TRBD2. CDR1 and CDR2 from the germline V gene are DFQATT and SNEGSKA (reference sequence). The CDR3 is 14 amino acids. With V trimmed by 3 bases and J by 8 bases, 4 bases remained unmatched. The CDR3 spells CSASGTSGGGTQYF. In nucleotides, the CDR3 is TGCAGTGCTAGTGGGACTAGCGGGGGAGGTACGCAGTATTTT.

V gene TRBV30 combines with J gene TRBJ1-5; a weak D match, TRBD1 (5 bases). The CDR3 length is 16 residues. V lost 4 bases, J lost 3 bases, and 19 bases lay in between. The V gene's germline CDR1 is GTSNPN and CDR2 SVGIG (reference sequence). The CDR3 spells CAWTRPGLPHNQPQHF. The DNA of the CDR3 is TGTGCCTGGACTCGACCGGGACTCCCTCACAATCAGCCCCAGCATTTT.

The CDR3 region has the DNA TGTGCCAGCAGCCAAGCATTACAGCCCCCGGACACTGAAGCTTTCTTT. Translation: CASSQALQPPDTEAFF. The J gene is TRBJ1-1, the V gene TRBV3-1 (or the pseudogene TRBV3-2); no definite D call. Trimming removed 1 base from V and 3 bases from J, with 15 bases in between. The length of the CDR3 is 16 residues. Germline lookup yields CDR1 LGHDT and CDR2 YNNKEL (reference sequence).

This chain uses TRBV24-1 with TRBJ1-1; 9 nucleotides match TRBD1. J was trimmed by 9 bases and V by 4 bases; bases with no gene match: 8. The CDR3 loop spans 14 amino acids. CDR1 is KGHDR and CDR2 is SFDVKD in the germline V gene. This CDR3 reads CATSDGGQGSKAFF. The CDR3 coding sequence is TGTGCCACCAGTGACGGAGGACAGGGGAGTAAAGCTTTCTTT.

This clone was seen many times. J is TRBJ1-2 and V is TRBV9, with 7 bases that match TRBD1. The germline CDR1 and CDR2 sequences are SGDLS and YYNGEE. This CDR3 contains 16 residues. With 0 bases clipped from V and 4 bases from J, the junction kept 9 bases outside the gene matches. Here the CDR3 reads CASSVGQGGVGYGYTF. Here the CDR3 DNA reads TGTGCCAGCAGCGTAGGACAGGGTGGGGTAGGCTATGGCTACACCTTC.

The V gene is TRBV5-1, the J gene TRBJ2-6, with 7 bases identical to TRBD1. Germline V gene data show CDR1 as SGHRS and CDR2 as YFSETQ. Trimming at V came to 4 bases and at J to 3 bases, leaving 10 bases not matched to a gene. The CDR3 contains 17 residues. Written as DNA, the CDR3 is TGCGCCAGCAGCCTCTATGGACAGGTGGATGGGGCCAACGTCCTGACTTTC. It specifies CASSLYGQVDGANVLTF.

The chain links TRBV19 to TRBJ2-6; 10 bases line up with TRBD1. The CDR3 has 17 amino acids. V lost 9 bases to trimming and J lost 4 bases; unmatched junction nucleotides: 12. The germline V gene encodes CDR1 LNHDA and CDR2 SQIVND (reference sequence). CDR3 amino acids: CASRDRGFSEGANVLTF. CDR3 coding DNA: TGTGCCAGCCGGGACAGGGGCTTTTCTGAGGGGGCCAACGTCCTGACTTTC.

The chain uses TRBV27 and TRBJ1-4; the match to TRBD1 covers 8 bases. The V gene end was trimmed by 7 bases and the J gene end by 10 bases; junction bases not matched to a gene: 17. The V gene's germline CDR1 is MNHEY and CDR2 SMNVEV (reference sequence). CDR3 length: 16 residues. In DNA, the CDR3 is TGTGCCAGCACCTTCGTTGCAGGGGGCCGACCGGGAAAACTGTTTTTT. Its protein product is CASTFVAGGRPGKLFF.

The chain recombines TRBV3-1 (or the pseudogene TRBV3-2) with TRBJ2-2, with a weak D call TRBD1 (6 bases). The V gene lost 1 base and the J gene lost 0 bases, with 18 bases spanning the gap. There are 19 residues in the CDR3. Germline CDR1 is LGHDT and CDR2 is YNNKEL (reference sequence). CDR3 DNA sequence: TGTGCCAGCAGCCAAGCATGGAAACACGCAGGGGCGAACACCGGGGAGCTGTTTTTT. Its protein product is CASSQAWKHAGANTGELFF.

This clone appeared a few times. This chain uses TRBV6-5 with TRBJ1-6, with 7 nucleotides matching TRBD1. V trimming: 7 bases; J trimming: 8 bases; junction bases outside the gene matches: 8. Germline V CDR1 and CDR2: MNHEY, SVGAGI. The CDR3 sequence is 14 residues long. CDR3 amino acids: CASTRDRDHSPLHF. CDR3 DNA: TGTGCCAGCACCCGAGACAGGGACCATTCACCCCTCCACTTT.

The chain joins TRBV5-5 to TRBJ1-1; D is unclear. CDR3 size: 13 residues. V lost 4 bases to trimming and J lost 6 bases, with 13 bases between them. Per germline, CDR1 SGHKS and CDR2 YYEKEE (reference sequence). This chain's CDR3 is CASSNPLAPEAFF. As DNA, the CDR3 is TGTGCCAGCAGCAATCCTCTGGCCCCTGAAGCTTTCTTT.

CDR3 region: CASSERQGDYGYTF. The CDR3 nucleotides are TGTGCCAGCAGTGAGAGACAGGGCGACTATGGCTACACCTTC. J is TRBJ1-2 and V is TRBV25-1; 7 bases agree with TRBD1. V gave up 3 bases and J gave up 3 bases; unmatched junction bases: 4. From germline, CDR1 is MGHDK and CDR2 SYGVNS. This CDR3 spans 14 amino acids.

Note on this clone: Other DNA sequences of this sample code for an identical CDR3. The rearrangement joins TRBV2 to TRBJ2-3, with D unresolved. The CDR3 loop spans 12 amino acids. Trimming left V 7 bases short and J 4 bases short, with 9 bases between. CDR1 and CDR2 (germline): SNHLY, FYNNEI. The CDR3 reads CASNLVADTQYF. CDR3 coding DNA: TGTGCCAGCAACCTAGTGGCAGATACGCAGTATTTT.

The CDR3 loop is CASSLDGLAGVFQETQYF. DNA of the CDR3: TGTGCCAGCAGCTTAGATGGACTAGCGGGGGTGTTTCAAGAGACCCAGTACTTC. The gene calls are TRBV7-2 and TRBJ2-5, with 13 bases identical to TRBD2. J lost 2 bases, V lost 1 base, and 7 bases had no gene match. This CDR3 is built from 18 residues. From germline, CDR1 is SGHTA and CDR2 FQGNSA.

This clone was detected only once. The rearrangement uses TRBV6-4 and TRBJ1-6; 7 bases are shared with TRBD1. Germline V gene data show CDR1 as MRHNA and CDR2 as SNTAGT. This CDR3 contains 15 residues. The V segment lost 3 bases and the J segment 3 bases; nucleotides outside the gene matches: 2. The CDR3 coding sequence is TGTGCCAGCAGTGAGTCAGGGGGCTATAATTCACCCCTCCACTTT. Protein: CASSESGGYNSPLHF.

This sequence joins TRBV18 and TRBJ2-1, with 9 nucleotides matching TRBD2. The CDR3 sequence is 15 residues long. The V gene's germline CDR1 is KGHSH and CDR2 LQKENI. V trimming: 2 bases; J trimming: 3 bases; junction bases outside the gene matches: 2. CDR3: CASSPIAGDYNEQFF. CDR3 bases: TGTGCCAGCTCACCAATAGCGGGAGACTACAATGAGCAGTTCTTC.

The chain recombines TRBV23-1 with TRBJ2-1; 11 positions match TRBD2. TRBV23-1 is sorted into the ORF group, with uncertain function. Trimming at V came to 6 bases and at J to 8 bases, leaving 15 bases not matched to a gene. The CDR3 sequence is 17 residues long. The CDR3 loop is CASRSNALAGGKYEQFF. The CDR3, as DNA: TGCGCCAGCAGATCCAACGCCCTAGCGGGGGGCAAATATGAGCAGTTCTTC.

The V call is TRBV5-1, the J call TRBJ1-2, with TRBD1 matching over 9 bases. Germline V gives CDR1 SGHRS, CDR2 YFSETQ. J was trimmed by 6 bases and V by 6 bases; bases with no gene match: 3. CDR3 size: 12 residues. CDR3: CASTRQGDGYTF. CDR3 coding DNA: TGCGCCAGCACCCGACAGGGGGATGGCTACACCTTC.

The V gene is TRBV6-5, the J gene TRBJ2-5, with TRBD1 as a possible D gene (8 bases). CDR1 and CDR2 from the germline V gene are MNHEY and SVGAGI. V lost 11 bases, J lost 10 bases, and 23 bases lay in between. The CDR3 spans 13 residues. Written as DNA, the CDR3 is TGTGCCTCCCCCCGGGGACAGGCGGGGGACCAGTACTTC. This gives the protein CASPRGQAGDQYF.

The chain combines TRBV7-3 with TRBJ1-1; 7 bases align to TRBD1. The CDR3 totals 15 residues. V lost 5 bases, J lost 8 bases, and 14 bases stayed unmatched. Looked up from germline, CDR1 is SGHTA and CDR2 is FQGTGA. The CDR3 nucleotides are TGTGCCAGCAGCCCGTCGACAGGGCGCCCGAGAGAAGCTTTCTTT. Its translation is CASSPSTGRPREAFF. The complete variable domain, with remaining parts taken from reference TRBV7-3 and TRBJ1-1, reads GAGVSQTPSNKVTEKGKYVELRCDPISGHTALYWYRQSLGQGPEFLIYFQGTGAADDSGLPNDRFFAVRPEGSVSTLKIQRTERGDSAVYLCASSPSTGRPREAFFGQGTRLTVV.

A single count supports this clone. V gene TRBV6-2 or TRBV6-3 combines with J gene TRBJ2-3; 12 bases line up with TRBD2. The germline V gene encodes CDR1 MNHEY and CDR2 SVGEGT. The CDR3 spans 19 residues. Trimming removed 6 bases from V and 4 bases from J; junction bases left unmatched: 17. The CDR3 here is CASSAWRSSGGAGADTQYF. CDR3 sequence (DNA): TGTGCCAGCAGCGCCTGGCGGTCTAGCGGGGGGGCCGGGGCAGATACGCAGTATTTT.

This chain joins TRBV29-1 and TRBJ2-7; TRBD2 matches at 10 bases. CDR1 and CDR2 (germline): SQVTM, ANQGSEA. The CDR3 covers 11 residues. V dropped 6 bases and J dropped 11; count of bases not matched to a gene: 7. The CDR3 DNA sequence: TGCAGCGTACCTAGCGGGGGATCGGAGTACTTC. Its translation is CSVPSGGSEYF.